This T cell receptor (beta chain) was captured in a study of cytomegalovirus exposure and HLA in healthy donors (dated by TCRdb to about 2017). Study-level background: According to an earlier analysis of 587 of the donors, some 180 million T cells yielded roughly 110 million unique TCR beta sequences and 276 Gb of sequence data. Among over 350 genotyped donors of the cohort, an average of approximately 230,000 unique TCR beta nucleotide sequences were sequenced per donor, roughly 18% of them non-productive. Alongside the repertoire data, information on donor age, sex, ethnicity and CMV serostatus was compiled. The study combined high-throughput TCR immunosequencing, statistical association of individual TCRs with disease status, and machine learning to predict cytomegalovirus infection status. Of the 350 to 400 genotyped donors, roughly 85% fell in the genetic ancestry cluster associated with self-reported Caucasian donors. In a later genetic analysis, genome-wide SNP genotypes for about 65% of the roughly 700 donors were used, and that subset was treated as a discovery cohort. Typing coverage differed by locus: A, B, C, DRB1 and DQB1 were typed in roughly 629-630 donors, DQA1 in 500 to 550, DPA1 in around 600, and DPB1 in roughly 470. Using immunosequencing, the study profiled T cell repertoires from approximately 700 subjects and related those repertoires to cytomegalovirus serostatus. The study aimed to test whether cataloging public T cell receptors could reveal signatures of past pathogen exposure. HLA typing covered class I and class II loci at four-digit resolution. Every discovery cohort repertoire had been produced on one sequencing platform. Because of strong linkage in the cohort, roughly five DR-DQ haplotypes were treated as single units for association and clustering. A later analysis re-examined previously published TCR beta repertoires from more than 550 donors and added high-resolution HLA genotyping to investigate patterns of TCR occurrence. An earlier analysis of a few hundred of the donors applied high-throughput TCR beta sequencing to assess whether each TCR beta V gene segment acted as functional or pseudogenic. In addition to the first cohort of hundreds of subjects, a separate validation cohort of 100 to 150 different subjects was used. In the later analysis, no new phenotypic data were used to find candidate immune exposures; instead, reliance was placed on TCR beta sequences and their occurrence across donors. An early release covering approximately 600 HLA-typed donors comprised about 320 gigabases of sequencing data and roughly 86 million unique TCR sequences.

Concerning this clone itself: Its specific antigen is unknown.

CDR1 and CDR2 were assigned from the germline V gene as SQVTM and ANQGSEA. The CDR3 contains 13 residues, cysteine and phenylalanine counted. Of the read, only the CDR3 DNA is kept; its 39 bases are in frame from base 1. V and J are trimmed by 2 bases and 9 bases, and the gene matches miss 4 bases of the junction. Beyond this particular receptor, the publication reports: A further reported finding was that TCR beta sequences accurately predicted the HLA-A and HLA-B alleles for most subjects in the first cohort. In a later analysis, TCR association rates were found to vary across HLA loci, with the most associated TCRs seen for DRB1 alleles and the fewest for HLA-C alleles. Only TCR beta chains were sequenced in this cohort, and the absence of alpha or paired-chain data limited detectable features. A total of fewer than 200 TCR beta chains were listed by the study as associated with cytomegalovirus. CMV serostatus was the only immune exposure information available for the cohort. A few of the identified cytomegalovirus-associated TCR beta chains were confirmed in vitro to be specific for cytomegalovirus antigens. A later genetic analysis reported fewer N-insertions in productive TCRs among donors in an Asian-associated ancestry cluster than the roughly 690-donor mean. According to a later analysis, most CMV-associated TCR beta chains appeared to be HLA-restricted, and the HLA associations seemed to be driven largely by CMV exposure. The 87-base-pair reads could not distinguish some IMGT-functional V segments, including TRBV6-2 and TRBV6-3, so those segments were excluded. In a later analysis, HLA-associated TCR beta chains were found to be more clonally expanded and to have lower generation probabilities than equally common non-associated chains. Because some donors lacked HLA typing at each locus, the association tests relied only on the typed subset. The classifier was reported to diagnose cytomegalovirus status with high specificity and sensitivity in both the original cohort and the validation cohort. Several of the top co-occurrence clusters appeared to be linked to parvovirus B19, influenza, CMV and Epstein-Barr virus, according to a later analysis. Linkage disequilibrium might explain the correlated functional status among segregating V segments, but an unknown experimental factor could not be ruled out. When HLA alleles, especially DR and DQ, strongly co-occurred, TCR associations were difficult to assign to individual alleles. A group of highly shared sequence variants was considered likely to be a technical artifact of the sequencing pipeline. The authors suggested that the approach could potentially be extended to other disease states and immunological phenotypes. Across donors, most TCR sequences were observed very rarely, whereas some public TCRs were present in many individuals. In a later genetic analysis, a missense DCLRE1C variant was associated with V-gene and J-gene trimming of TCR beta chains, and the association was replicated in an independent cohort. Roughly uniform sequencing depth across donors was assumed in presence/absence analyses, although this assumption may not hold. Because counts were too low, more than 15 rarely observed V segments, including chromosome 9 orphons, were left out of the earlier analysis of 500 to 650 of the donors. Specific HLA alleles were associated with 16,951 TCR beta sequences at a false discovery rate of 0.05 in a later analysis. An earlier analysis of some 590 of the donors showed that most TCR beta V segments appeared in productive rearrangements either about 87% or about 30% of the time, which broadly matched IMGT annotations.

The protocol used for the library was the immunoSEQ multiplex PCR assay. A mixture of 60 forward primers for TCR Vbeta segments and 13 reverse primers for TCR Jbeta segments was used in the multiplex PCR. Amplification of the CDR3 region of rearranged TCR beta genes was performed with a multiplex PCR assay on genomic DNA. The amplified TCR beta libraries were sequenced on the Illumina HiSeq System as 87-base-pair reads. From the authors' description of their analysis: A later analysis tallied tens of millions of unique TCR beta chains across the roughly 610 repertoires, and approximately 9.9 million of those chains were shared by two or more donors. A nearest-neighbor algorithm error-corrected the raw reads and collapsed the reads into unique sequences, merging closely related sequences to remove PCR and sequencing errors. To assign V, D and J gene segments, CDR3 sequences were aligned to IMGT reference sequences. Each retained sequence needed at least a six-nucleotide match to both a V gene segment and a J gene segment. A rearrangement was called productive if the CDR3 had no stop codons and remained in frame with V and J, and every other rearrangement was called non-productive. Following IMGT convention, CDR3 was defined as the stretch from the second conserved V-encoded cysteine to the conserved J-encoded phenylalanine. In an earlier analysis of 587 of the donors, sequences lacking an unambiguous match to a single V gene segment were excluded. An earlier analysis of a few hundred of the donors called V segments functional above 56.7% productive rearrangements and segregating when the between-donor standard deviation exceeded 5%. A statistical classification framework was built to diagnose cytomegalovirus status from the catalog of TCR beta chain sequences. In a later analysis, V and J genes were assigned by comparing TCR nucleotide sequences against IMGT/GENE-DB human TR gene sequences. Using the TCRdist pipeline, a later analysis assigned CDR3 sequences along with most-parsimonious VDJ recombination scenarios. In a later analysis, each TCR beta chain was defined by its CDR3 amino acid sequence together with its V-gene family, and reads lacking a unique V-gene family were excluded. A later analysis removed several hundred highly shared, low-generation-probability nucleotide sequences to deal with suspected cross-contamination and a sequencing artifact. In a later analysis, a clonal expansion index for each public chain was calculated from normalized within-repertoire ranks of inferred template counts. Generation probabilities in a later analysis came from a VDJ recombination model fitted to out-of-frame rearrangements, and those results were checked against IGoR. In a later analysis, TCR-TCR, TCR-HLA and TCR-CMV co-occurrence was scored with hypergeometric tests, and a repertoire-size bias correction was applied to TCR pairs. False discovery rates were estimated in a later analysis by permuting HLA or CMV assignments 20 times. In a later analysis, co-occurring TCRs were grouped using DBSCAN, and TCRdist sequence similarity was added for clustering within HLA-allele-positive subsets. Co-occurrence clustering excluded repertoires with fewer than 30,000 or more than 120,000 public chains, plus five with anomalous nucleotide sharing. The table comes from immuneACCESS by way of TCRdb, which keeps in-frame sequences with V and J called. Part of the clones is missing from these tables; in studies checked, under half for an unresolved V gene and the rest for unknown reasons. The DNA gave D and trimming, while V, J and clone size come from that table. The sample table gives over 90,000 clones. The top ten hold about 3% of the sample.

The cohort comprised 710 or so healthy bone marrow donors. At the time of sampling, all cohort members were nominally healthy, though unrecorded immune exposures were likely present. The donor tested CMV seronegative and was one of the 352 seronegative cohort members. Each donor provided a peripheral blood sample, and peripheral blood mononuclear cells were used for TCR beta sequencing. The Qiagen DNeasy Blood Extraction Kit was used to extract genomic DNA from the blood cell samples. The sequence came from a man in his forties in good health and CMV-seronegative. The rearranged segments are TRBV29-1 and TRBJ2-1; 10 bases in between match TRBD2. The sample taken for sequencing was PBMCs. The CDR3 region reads CSVEILAGVEQFF. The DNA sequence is TGCAGCGTTGAAATCCTAGCGGGGGTTGAGCAGTTCTTC.